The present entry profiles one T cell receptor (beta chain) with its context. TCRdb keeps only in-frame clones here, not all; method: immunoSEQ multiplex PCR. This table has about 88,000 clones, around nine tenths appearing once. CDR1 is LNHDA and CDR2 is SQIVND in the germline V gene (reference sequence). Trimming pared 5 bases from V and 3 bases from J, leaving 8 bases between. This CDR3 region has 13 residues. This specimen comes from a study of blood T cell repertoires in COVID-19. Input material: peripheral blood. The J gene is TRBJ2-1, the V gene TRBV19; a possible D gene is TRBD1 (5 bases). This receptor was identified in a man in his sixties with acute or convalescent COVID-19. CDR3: CASSRTIYNEQFF. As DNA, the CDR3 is TGTGCCAGTAGTCGGACAATCTACAATGAGCAGTTCTTC. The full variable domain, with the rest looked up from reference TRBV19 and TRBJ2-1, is DGGITQSPKYLFRKEGQNVTLSCEQNLNHDAMYWYRQDPGQGLRLIYYSQIVNDFQKGDIAEGYSVSREKKESFPLTVTSAQKNPTAFYLCASSRTIYNEQFFGPGTRLTVL.